The 2 T cell receptor beta chains in this list originate from one sample, sequenced in a study of T cell changes during pregnancy in multiple sclerosis. TCRdb keeps only in-frame clones here, not all; method: immunoSEQ multiplex PCR. The table records 25,000 to 35,000 clones, under 95% of them present only once. The starting material was CD4+ T cells from peripheral blood mononuclear cells, obtained in the second trimester of pregnancy. All receptors derive from a female donor in good health, enrolled as a control in a pregnancy study.

This chain links TRBV6-5 with TRBJ1-4; TRBD1 matches at 10 bases. This CDR3 has 15 amino acids. V gave up 6 bases and J gave up 7 bases; unmatched junction bases: 8. Germline V gene data show CDR1 as MNHEY and CDR2 as SVGAGI. CDR3 DNA: TGTGCCAGCAGCTCCACCGGGACAGGGGTTGAAAAACTGTTTTTT. Protein product: CASSSTGTGVEKLFF.

This rearrangement joins TRBV14 to TRBJ1-2, with 7 bases identical to TRBD1. The CDR3 sequence is 14 residues long. Unmatched junction bases numbered 3, after V lost 1 base and J lost 4 bases. Looked up from germline, CDR1 is SGHDN and CDR2 is FVKESK. CDR3 residues: CASSQGTGGYGYTF. The CDR3 coding sequence is TGTGCCAGCAGCCAAGGGACAGGCGGCTATGGCTACACCTTC.